The TCR beta chain described here comes from a study of cytomegalovirus exposure and HLA in healthy donors. Study summary: The study placed around 85% of its 398 genotyped donors in the Caucasian-associated ancestry cluster. Findings and caveats of the study: CMV serostatus stood as the only immune exposure information on hand.

V trimming: 4 bases; J trimming: 0 bases; junction bases outside the gene matches: 5. The CDR3 is made up of 15 amino acids. Germline V gene data show CDR1 as SEHNR and CDR2 as FQNEAQ (reference sequence). PCR primers comprised 60 Vbeta and 13 Jbeta primers. Produced via immunoSEQ multiplex PCR; TCRdb's table is partial and in-frame only. The sample includes some 120,000 clones, 75% to 85% of them seen just once. As for this clone: The antigen is unknown.

Sample: PBMCs. The sequence was collected from a woman in her forties or fifties in good health and CMV-seropositive. The genes are TRBV7-9 and TRBJ2-7; 8 nucleotides match TRBD1. CDR3 in DNA: TGTGCCAGCAGCTCCCGGGACAGGAACTCCTACGAGCAGTACTTC. Its protein product is CASSSRDRNSYEQYF.